The entry below describes one T cell receptor (beta chain). Its antigen specificity is not known. There are no base qualities to consult, and no much larger clone falls within one base. The iRepertoire nested amplicon-rescue multiplex PCR (arm-PCR) platform was used to amplify TCR alpha and beta CDR3 regions from RNA. For one-step reverse transcription and amplification, roughly 100-450 ng of tissue mRNA or PBMC total RNA was used as input. Following bead purification, Illumina adapters were added through a secondary multiplex PCR, and the libraries were then gel-purified between 200 and 400 bp. Demultiplexing relied on internal 6-nucleotide barcodes carried by the libraries. Sequencing of the libraries was done on an Illumina MiSeq using 2x220 or 2x250 nucleotide paired-end reads. Processing in the source paper ran as follows. Paired reads were merged using FLASH 1.2.11 and were aligned to the GRCh37 human genome using BWA-MEM, after which TRA and TRB reads were extracted. V and J assignment used an IMGT-derived reference of cassette sequences and CDR3 motifs that included pseudogenes. Three-frame translation of reads was performed, and productive CDR3s were defined as those with a C...FGXG motif and no stop codons. Unique combinations of V-J cassette pair and CDR3 amino acid sequence were defined as clonotypes. Reads were filtered by Hamming distance, thresholded by each sample's sequence error rate in mapped regions. TCRdb took the public reads, trimmed them with fastp at Q25, ran MiXCR for clone calling and kept in-frame beta chains. Records with the same CDR3 protein are collapsed into one entry carrying the most frequent genes and DNA. The V and J calls reflect TCRdb's pipeline rather than the authors' work. The sample data list around 350,000 distinct CDR3 sequences, and less than 50% of these were observed just once. Around 13% of the sample comes from the top ten.

These data are taken from a study of glioma-infiltrating T cells (dated by TCRdb to 2015 to 2016). For the wider study: Low-grade gliomas were WHO grade II oligodendrogliomas or astrocytomas, and glioblastomas were WHO grade IV tumors sampled at initial rather than recurrent diagnosis. The paired cohort comprised three low-grade glioma patients, about 8 primary glioblastoma patients and three non-glioma patients contributing non-neoplastic brain tissue. Blood libraries targeted about 4.5- to 11-fold sequencing coverage of 750,000 to 1,000,000 peripheral T cells. Each tissue-infiltrating repertoire was compared with the same patient's peripheral blood repertoire to measure divergence between tissue and blood T-cell populations. Dexamethasone was administered to glioma patients for six or fewer days before surgery. Sequencing of TCR alpha- and beta-chain repertoires was performed on glioma tissue, on non-neoplastic brain tissue, and on matched peripheral blood mononuclear cells. The paper's findings and limits, for the study overall: In non-neoplastic patients, VJ-independent divergence between tissue and blood fell below expectation, whereas in all gliomas, and especially in low-grade gliomas, the divergence rose above expectation. Patients with low tissue-blood divergence were marked by a signature set of shared blood CDR3 motifs, and that set was depleted in highly divergent patients. Small numbers underpinned the group comparisons: eight glioblastoma patients, three low-grade glioma patients and three non-neoplastic patients. Very few CDR3 sequences were found to be shared between tissue and blood, and this scarcity was attributed to high CDR3 diversity and limited sampling.

Immediately after resection, surgical brain or tumor specimens were cryofrozen in liquid nitrogen, with peripheral blood cells collected concurrently. The TCR originated in a human donor with low-grade glioma or glioblastoma, undergoing nonglioma brain surgery, or in good health (not recorded which). Source material: glioma tissue, nonneoplastic brain tissue, or PBMCs (not recorded which).

The CDR3 here reads CASSLTGVLQSYEQYF. The nucleotides are TGTGCCAGCAGCCTTACCGGGGTTCTCCAATCCTACGAGCAGTACTTC. Recombination joined TRBV7-2 with TRBJ2-7; TRBD2 is a weak D gene call, 5 bases matching. Via the germline V gene, CDR1 is SGHTA and CDR2 FQGNSA. A distance of 18 bases separates the germline ends of V and J, which lose 5 bases and 1 base respectively. Inclusive of the bounding cysteine and phenylalanine, the CDR3 is 16 residues long. Here the CDR3 DNA is all that survives: 48 bases in frame from base 1.